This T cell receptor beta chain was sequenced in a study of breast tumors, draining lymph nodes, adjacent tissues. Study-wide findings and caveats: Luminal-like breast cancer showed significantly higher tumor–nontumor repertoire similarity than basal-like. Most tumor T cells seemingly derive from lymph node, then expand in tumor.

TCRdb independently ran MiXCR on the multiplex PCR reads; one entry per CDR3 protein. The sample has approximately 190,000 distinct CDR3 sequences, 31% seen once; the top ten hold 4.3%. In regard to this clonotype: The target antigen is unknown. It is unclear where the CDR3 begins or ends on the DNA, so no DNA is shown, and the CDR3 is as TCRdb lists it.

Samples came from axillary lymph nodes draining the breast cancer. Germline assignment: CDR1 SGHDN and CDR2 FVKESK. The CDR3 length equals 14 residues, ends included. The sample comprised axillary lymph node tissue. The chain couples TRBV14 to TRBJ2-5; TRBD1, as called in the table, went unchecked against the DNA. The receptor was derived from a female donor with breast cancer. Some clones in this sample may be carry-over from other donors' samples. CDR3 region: CASSQDWGGGTQSF.